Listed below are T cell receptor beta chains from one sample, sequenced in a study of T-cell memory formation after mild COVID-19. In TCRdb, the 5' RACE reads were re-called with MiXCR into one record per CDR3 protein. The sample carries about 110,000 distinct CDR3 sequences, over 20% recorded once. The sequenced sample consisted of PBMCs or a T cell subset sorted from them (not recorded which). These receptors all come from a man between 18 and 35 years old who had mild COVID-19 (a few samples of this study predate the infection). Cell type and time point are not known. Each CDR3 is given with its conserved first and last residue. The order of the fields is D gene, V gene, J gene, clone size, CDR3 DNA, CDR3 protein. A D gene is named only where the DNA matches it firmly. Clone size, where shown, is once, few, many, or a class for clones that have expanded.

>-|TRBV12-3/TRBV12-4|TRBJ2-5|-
TGTGCCAGCAGTCCAGGGTCAGAGACCCAGTGCTTC
CASSPGSETQCF
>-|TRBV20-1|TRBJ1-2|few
TGCAGTGCGCAAGACCCTACACTCCCCAATGGCTACACCTTC
CSAQDPTLPNGYTF
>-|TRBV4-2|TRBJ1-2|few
TGTGCCAGCAGCCAAGATTTCCGGGGGTTAGACTATGGCTACACCTTC
CASSQDFRGLDYGYTF
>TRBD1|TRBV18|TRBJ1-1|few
TGTGCCAGCTCACCGGACGACAGGGTGGCTCTGAACACTGAAGCTTTCTTT
CASSPDDRVALNTEAFF
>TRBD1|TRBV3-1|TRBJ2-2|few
TGTGCCAGCAGCCAAGGGGACAGGGGGCCACACGGGGAGCTGTTTTTT
CASSQGDRGPHGELFF
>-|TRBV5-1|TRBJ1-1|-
TGCGCCAGCAGCTGGGACCTCACTGAAGCTTTCTTT
CASSWDLTEAFF
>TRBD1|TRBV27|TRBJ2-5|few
TGTGCCAGCAGTTTATCCGTCCCGGGACAGGGACCCGATGTAAACCAAGAGACCCAGTACTTC
CASSLSVPGQGPDVNQETQYF
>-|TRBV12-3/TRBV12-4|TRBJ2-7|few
TGTGCCAGCAGTTTAGGCCGCGAGCAGTACTTC
CASSLGREQYF
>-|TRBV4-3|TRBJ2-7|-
TGCGCCAGCAGCCACGCCGGGTCCTACGAGCAGTACTTC
CASSHAGSYEQYF
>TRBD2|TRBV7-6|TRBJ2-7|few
TGTGCCAGCAGCTTATGGACTAGCGGGGGGCTGGAGCAGTACTTC
CASSLWTSGGLEQYF
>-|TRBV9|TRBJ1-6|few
TGTGCCAGCAGCCACAATACAGGGCCCTATAATTCACCCCTCCACTTT
CASSHNTGPYNSPLHF
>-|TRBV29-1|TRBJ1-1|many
TGCAGCGTTGGGAGCATGAACACTGAAGCTTTCTTT
CSVGSMNTEAFF
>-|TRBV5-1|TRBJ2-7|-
TGCGCCAGCAGCCAGCCCCCCTTCGAGCAGTACTTC
CASSQPPFEQYF
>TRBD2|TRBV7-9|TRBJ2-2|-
TGTGCCAGCAGCTTGCCCTCGGGAGGGGGAACCGGGGAGCTGTTTTTT
CASSLPSGGGTGELFF
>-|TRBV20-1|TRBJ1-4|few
TGCAGTGCTAGGGACGACTTGCCCGCAACTAATGAAAAACTGTTTTTT
CSARDDLPATNEKLFF
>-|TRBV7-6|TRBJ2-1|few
TGTGCCAGCAGCTTACCCTACTTGGGGGATGAGCAGTTCTTC
CASSLPYLGDEQFF
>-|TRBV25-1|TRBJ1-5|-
TGTGCCAGCAGTGAACACAGGGTCGATCAGCCCCAGCATTTT
CASSEHRVDQPQHF
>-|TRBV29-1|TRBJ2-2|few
TGCAGCGTTGTTATAGGGGGGAACACCGGGGAGCTGTTTTTT
CSVVIGGNTGELFF
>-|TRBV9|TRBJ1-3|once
TGTGCCAGCAGCATCGGGAGGGAAAACATCATATATTTT
CASSIGRENIIYF
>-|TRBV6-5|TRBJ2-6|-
TGTGCCAGCAGTTCCTCAGCCAGCTCTGGGGCCAACGTCCTGACTTTC
CASSSSASSGANVLTF
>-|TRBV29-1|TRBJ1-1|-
TGCAGCGTTTACGACACCGGTATTTCCAATGAAGCTTTCTTT
CSVYDTGISNEAFF
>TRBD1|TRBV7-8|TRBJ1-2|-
TGTGCCAGCAGCTCCGGGACAGGGGGGTCGAACTATGGCTACACCTTC
CASSSGTGGSNYGYTF
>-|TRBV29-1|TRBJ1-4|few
TGCAGCGTTGAACGGACGGGTCTCAATGAAAAACTGTTTTTT
CSVERTGLNEKLFF
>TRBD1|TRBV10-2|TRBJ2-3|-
TGCGCCAGCACCAGGACAGGGATAGTAGACTACACAGATACGCAGTATTTT
CASTRTGIVDYTDTQYF
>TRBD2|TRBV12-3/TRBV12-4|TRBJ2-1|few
TGTGCCAGCAGTTTAGGGACGGGGACTAGCGGGGGGGCTGATGAGCAGTTCTTC
CASSLGTGTSGGADEQFF
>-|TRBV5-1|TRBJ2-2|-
TGCGCCAGCAGCGTAGAAGGGGAGACCGGGGAGCTGTTTTTT
CASSVEGETGELFF
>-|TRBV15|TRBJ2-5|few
TGTGCCACCAGCCCGCGGTGGGAAGAGACCCAGTACTTC
CATSPRWEETQYF
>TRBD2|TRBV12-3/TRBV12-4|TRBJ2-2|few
TGTGCCAGCAGTTTGACTAGCTACACCGGGGAGCTGTTTTTT
CASSLTSYTGELFF
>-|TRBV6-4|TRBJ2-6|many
TGTGCCAGCAGTGACGGATCTGGGGCCAACGTCCTGACTTTC
CASSDGSGANVLTF
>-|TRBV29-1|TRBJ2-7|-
TGCAGCGTTGATCTGATACCCTACGAGCAGTACTTC
CSVDLIPYEQYF
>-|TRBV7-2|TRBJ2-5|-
TGTGCCAGCAGCTTTGGTGGGGCGTCCCAAGAGACCCAGTACTTC
CASSFGGASQETQYF
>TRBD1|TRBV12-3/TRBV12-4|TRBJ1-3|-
TGTGCCAGCAGCCCGGACAGGGGCATTGGAAACACCATATATTTT
CASSPDRGIGNTIYF
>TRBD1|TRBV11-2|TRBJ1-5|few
TGTGCCAGCAGCTTAGCGGCAGGGGGGGGTCAGCCCCAGCATTTT
CASSLAAGGGQPQHF
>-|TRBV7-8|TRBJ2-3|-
TGTGCCAGCAGCAACACAGAAACAGATACGCAGTATTTT
CASSNTETDTQYF
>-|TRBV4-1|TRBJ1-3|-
TGCGCCAGCAGCCAAGACAGGTCGGGGGGAAACACCATATATTTT
CASSQDRSGGNTIYF
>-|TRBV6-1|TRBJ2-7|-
TGTGCCAGCAGTGAGAGGGGGTACGAGCAGTACTTC
CASSERGYEQYF
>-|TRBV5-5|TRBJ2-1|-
TGTGCCAGCAGCCCTCCGAGGATTTCCTACAATGAGCAGTTCTTC
CASSPPRISYNEQFF
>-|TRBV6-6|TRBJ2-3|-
TGTGCCAGCAGTTACGGTTCAGGGTTTTCAGATACGCAGTATTTT
CASSYGSGFSDTQYF
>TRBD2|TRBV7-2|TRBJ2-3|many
TGTGCCAGCAGCTTACTAGCGGGGGGAGCAGATACGCAGTATTTT
CASSLLAGGADTQYF
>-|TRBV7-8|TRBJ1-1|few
TGTGCCAGCAGCCATACAGGGGAAGCTTTCTTT
CASSHTGEAFF
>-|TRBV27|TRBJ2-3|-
TGTGCCAGCACCAAGGGGACGTACACAGATACGCAGTATTTT
CASTKGTYTDTQYF
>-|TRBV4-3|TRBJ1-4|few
TGCGCCAGCAGCCAAGATGGGGTGCAAGCTAATGAAAAACTGTTTTTT
CASSQDGVQANEKLFF